The source of this TCR beta chain is a study of shared clonotypes between healthy human individuals (dated by TCRdb to about 2020). For context, the study as a whole: The cohort included three men and a couple of women between 18 and 49 years of age. Per donor, three plates each were used for CD4 naive and CD4 memory, two for CD8 naive, and one for CD8 memory. To estimate repertoire size and how much clonotypes are shared between individuals, the study performed deep sequencing of blood TCR repertoires from about five healthy adults. Different laboratories and diverse techniques were used to prepare libraries and sequence TCR repertoires, to increase sequencing depth and limit assay-specific biases. Each donor's leukapheresis produced roughly between about 0.8 and 10 billion PBMCs.

Using the deep immunoSEQ assay, multiplex PCR amplified TCR CDR3 regions from genomic DNA. Genomic DNA extracted from each cell subset was distributed evenly over all wells of several immunoSEQ 96-well plates, and each plate served as one replicate. For sorted subsets, around 200 ng genomic DNA, equal to about 30,000 T cell genomes, was loaded into each replicate PCR. Purified libraries were quantified with a Qubit 3.0 fluorometer, sized on a Bioanalyzer 2100, and re-quantified with the KAPA Library Quantification kit. A separate single-read 150-cycle Illumina NextSeq 550 flow cell was used to sequence each immunoSEQ 96-well plate. The study's own analysis went as follows. Because the immunoSEQ output held only junctional sequences and lacked quality scores, the filtering could not match the filtering applied to full-length reads. Sequences were annotated with PyIR, a Python wrapper for IgBLAST v1.9, using IMGT germline references to assign V/J genes and CDR3. Reads were filtered out if the reads had weak V/J assignments (E-value above 1e-6), no CDR3, stop codons, out-of-frame junctions, or ambiguous translated residues. V3J clonotypes were defined by identical inferred V gene, J gene, and CDR3 amino acid sequence. Percentage overlap between repertoires was computed as shared unique clonotypes divided by the size of the smaller repertoire. Three approaches were used to assess repertoire richness: RTK rarefaction, the Chao1 estimator, and Recon v2.1 estimates of unobserved clonotypes. Generation probabilities were computed with OLGA for all TCRbeta clonotypes obtained by the gDNA method from several donors. TCRdb carries this immuneACCESS record with in-frame sequences only. Its versions omit some clonotypes, under half of them owing to an unresolved V gene in the studies checked, with the rest unexplained. V and J calls and clone size are those listed in that table; D and trimming were worked out from the DNA. This sample has about 2.3 million clones in its table, and 80% to 95% of those were observed once. The ten largest clones represent approximately 0.39% of the sample.

This clone was detected only once. Its antigen is not yet known. No qualities accompany the bases; no much larger clone lies one base away. What the authors observed across the whole study: Incomplete sequencing was indicated by rarefaction of sorted-subset datasets, despite the large sequencing depth. Larger estimated clonotype richness was generally found for naive subsets than for memory subsets. Compared with non-shared clonotypes, clonotypes shared by all four sorted-subset donors had higher generation probabilities. The genetic and exposure-history diversity represented was limited by the small number of donors. Pairwise subsampling indicated that sequencing depth was expected to affect the degree of clonotype sharing among donors. Sampling was limited to blood, and TCR repertoires in tissue likely differ from TCR repertoires in blood. Sharing across a few donors was observed for around 4.8% of naive CD4, less than 4% of naive CD8, over 2% of memory CD4, and over 0.3% of memory CD8 clonotypes.

CDR1 and CDR2 are read off the germline V gene (reference sequence) as LNHDA and SQIVND. CDR3 length: 15 amino acids, cysteine to phenylalanine. The retained sequence is limited to the CDR3, 45 bases, with the frame set at the first base. V was cut back by 1 base and J by 1 base, leaving a gap of 8 bases between them. The donors were healthy, HIV-negative adults with no recently reported acute infections or vaccinations. Every donor was a Caucasian adult living in Nashville, Tennessee, USA. CD4+ T cells were enriched through magnetic negative selection, after which naive cells were positively selected on CD45RA and the remaining negative fraction served as the memory subset. After blood collection by leukapheresis, PBMCs were isolated using Ficoll-Histopaque density gradient centrifugation and then cryopreserved in the vapor phase of liquid nitrogen. Analytical flow cytometry was used to check the purity and quantity of every magnetically sorted T cell population. From each sorted fraction, genomic DNA was isolated and quantified by UV absorbance on a Nanodrop 2000c.

The sequence was obtained from a man aged 18 to 30 in good health. Some clones in this sample may be carry-over from other donors' samples. The rearranged chain carries TRBV19 and TRBJ1-5, with no confidently assigned D gene. The sequencing sample was made of naive CD4+ T cells from PBMCs. The cell subset or site label on this specimen signifies: CD45RA+ positively selected. CDR3 reads: CASSIVGESNQPQHF. The bases are TGTGCCAGTAGTATAGTAGGAGAGAGCAATCAGCCCCAGCATTTT.